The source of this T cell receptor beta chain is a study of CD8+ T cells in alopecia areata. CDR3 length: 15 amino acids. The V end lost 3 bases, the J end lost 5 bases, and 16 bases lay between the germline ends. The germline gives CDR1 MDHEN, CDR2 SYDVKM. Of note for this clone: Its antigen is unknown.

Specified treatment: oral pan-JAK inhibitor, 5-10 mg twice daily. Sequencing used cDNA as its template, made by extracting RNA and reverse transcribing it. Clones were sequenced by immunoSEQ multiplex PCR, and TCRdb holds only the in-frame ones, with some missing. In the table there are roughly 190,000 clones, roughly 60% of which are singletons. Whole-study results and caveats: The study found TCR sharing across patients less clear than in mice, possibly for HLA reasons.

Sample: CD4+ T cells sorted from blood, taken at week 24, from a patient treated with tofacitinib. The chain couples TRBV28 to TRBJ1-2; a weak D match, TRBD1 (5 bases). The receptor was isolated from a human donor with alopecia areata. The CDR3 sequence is CASSFPTGTDYGYTF. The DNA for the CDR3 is TGTGCCAGCAGTTTCCCTACCGGGACGGATTATGGCTACACCTTC.